The 32 T cell receptor beta chains below all came from one sample that was sequenced in a study of blood T cell repertoires in COVID-19. Clones were read by immunoSEQ multiplex PCR, and TCRdb kept only the in-frame ones, dropping some. The table records around 100,000 clones, approximately 87% of them present only once. Sequenced material: peripheral blood. The receptor source for this set is a human donor in a cohort sampled during active or convalescent COVID-19.

CDR3 bases: TGTGCCAGCAGCGTAGAAGGGAAAGAGGGAAGAGCTTTCTTT. Protein product: CASSVEGKEGRAFF. V gene TRBV9 combines with J gene TRBJ1-1; D unresolved. Germline values: CDR1 SGDLS, CDR2 YYNGEE. Trimming removed 0 bases at V and 10 bases at J, with 16 bases between. The length of the CDR3 is 14 residues.

The DNA for the CDR3 is TGTGCCAGTAGTATTTCCCGGGACAGGGTTACAAACTATGGCTACACCTTC. Amino acid sequence: CASSISRDRVTNYGYTF. The chain has TRBV19 and TRBJ1-2; 9 bases align to TRBD1. V was clipped by 3 bases and J by 2 bases; unmatched bases: 10. The CDR3 consists of 17 residues. Germline-derived CDR1 and CDR2 are LNHDA and SQIVND (reference sequence).

This chain joins TRBV4-2 and TRBJ2-3, with 10 nucleotides matching TRBD1. Germline trimming cut 4 bases from V and 0 bases from J; bases unmatched to any gene: 10. The CDR3 is 18 amino acids. Germline V gene lookup returns CDR1 LGHNA and CDR2 YNFKEQ. The CDR3 here is CASSPYLKGQGSTDTQYF. The CDR3 bases are TGTGCCAGCAGCCCCTACTTGAAGGGACAGGGGAGCACAGATACGCAGTATTTT.

The rearrangement joins TRBV28 to TRBJ1-2; possible D gene TRBD1, 5 bases. Germline values: CDR1 MDHEN, CDR2 SYDVKM. The CDR3 has 14 residues. Trimming shortened V by 2 bases and J by 4 bases, and 11 bases separated the two germline ends. CDR3 sequence (DNA): TGTGCCAGCAGTTTAATGGACACGGGCTATGGCTACACCTTC. Protein sequence: CASSLMDTGYGYTF.

The chain uses TRBV6-5 and TRBJ1-6; tentatively, D is TRBD1 (5 bases). The CDR3 is made up of 14 amino acids. Trimming took 5 bases from V and 4 from J, leaving 9 bases between them. Germline V gives CDR1 MNHEY, CDR2 SVGAGI. As DNA, the CDR3 is TGTGCCAGCAGTCCCCGACAGTATAATTCACCCCTCCACTTT. It encodes CASSPRQYNSPLHF.

The sample holds a few counts of this clone. The chain couples TRBV19 to TRBJ1-5, with D perhaps matching TRBD1 (6 bases). Germline V gene data show CDR1 as LNHDA and CDR2 as SQIVND (reference sequence). V gave up 3 bases and J gave up 6 bases, with 12 bases separating them. The CDR3 is made up of 14 amino acids. CDR3 coding DNA: TGTGCCAGTAGTATGGAAGGGGGGGTTCAGCCCCAGCATTTT. Its translation: CASSMEGGVQPQHF. Together with reference TRBV19 and TRBJ1-5, the CDR3 gives the full variable domain: DGGITQSPKYLFRKEGQNVTLSCEQNLNHDAMYWYRQDPGQGLRLIYYSQIVNDFQKGDIAEGYSVSREKKESFPLTVTSAQKNPTAFYLCASSMEGGVQPQHFGDGTRLSIL.

This sequence joins TRBV5-1 and TRBJ1-5; maybe TRBD1 (6 bases). The germline V gene has CDR1 SGHRS and CDR2 YFSETQ. CDR3 length: 15 amino acids. V gave up 0 bases and J gave up 0 bases, with 7 bases separating them. In nucleotides, the CDR3 is TGCGCCAGCAGCTTGGGGGACATTAGCAATCAGCCCCAGCATTTT. Translated, it gives CASSLGDISNQPQHF.

The CDR3 is CASSGIPGSTDTQYF. The CDR3 nucleotides read TGCGCCAGCAGTGGTATTCCGGGATCCACAGATACGCAGTATTTT. The V gene is TRBV10-2, the J gene TRBJ2-3; D is possibly TRBD2 (5 bases). Per germline, CDR1 WSHSY and CDR2 SAAADI. CDR3 length: 15 residues. The V end lost 4 bases, the J end lost 2 bases, and 13 bases lay between the germline ends.

This clone was observed once. V gene TRBV4-1 combines with J gene TRBJ1-2, with 8 bases fitting TRBD1. V lost 1 base, J lost 7 bases, and 2 bases stayed unmatched. Germline V gives CDR1 MGHRA, CDR2 YSYEKL. The CDR3 consists of 13 residues. This chain's CDR3 is CASSQADRGGYTF. The CDR3 DNA reads as TGCGCCAGCAGCCAAGCTGACAGGGGTGGCTACACCTTC.

This clone appeared a single time. V is TRBV19 and J is TRBJ1-4; tentative D call: TRBD1 (5 bases). The CDR3 consists of 14 residues. Germline lookup yields CDR1 LNHDA and CDR2 SQIVND (reference sequence). The germline V and J ends were trimmed by 1 base and 5 bases, with 8 bases remaining between them. CDR3 sequence reads: CASSIGTQNEKLFF. In DNA, the CDR3 is TGTGCCAGTAGTATAGGGACACAGAATGAAAAACTGTTTTTT.

This sequence joins TRBV7-6 and TRBJ2-2; a weak D match, TRBD2 (5 bases). The V end lost 1 base, the J end lost 4 bases, and 10 bases lay between the germline ends. In germline, CDR1 is SGHVS, CDR2 FNYEAQ. The CDR3 covers 15 residues. This CDR3 reads CASSLVGSGTGELFF. CDR3 bases: TGTGCCAGCAGCTTAGTGGGAAGCGGCACCGGGGAGCTGTTTTTT.

The rearrangement uses TRBV10-3 and TRBJ1-1; 8 positions agree with TRBD1. The CDR3 spans 21 residues. Germline values: CDR1 ENHRY, CDR2 SYGVKD. With 3 bases clipped from V and 6 bases from J, the junction kept 27 bases outside the gene matches. CDR3 loop: CAISDNRDRPTLGYPVPEAFF. CDR3 DNA sequence: TGTGCCATCAGTGATAATCGGGACAGGCCTACCCTCGGGTATCCCGTGCCTGAAGCTTTCTTT.

The chain carries TRBV4-2 and TRBJ1-2; maybe TRBD1 (5 bases). CDR1 is LGHNA, CDR2 YNFKEQ, per germline. Trimming cost V 1 base and J 6 bases, with 12 bases left between them. The CDR3 spans 14 residues. The CDR3 coding sequence is TGTGCCAGCAGCCAAGCGGGCAGGGATCATGGCTACACCTTC. Its protein is CASSQAGRDHGYTF.

This clone was seen only once. The chain recombines TRBV6-5 with TRBJ2-7; 10 bases map to TRBD1. The CDR3 extends over 15 amino acids. CDR1 and CDR2 (germline): MNHEY, SVGAGI. V trimming: 6 bases; J trimming: 3 bases; junction bases outside the gene matches: 8. For the CDR3, the DNA is TGTGCCAGCAGCCGGATTAGGACAGGGGGCTACGAGCAGTACTTC. Its protein is CASSRIRTGGYEQYF.

This clone was recorded once. The V and J genes are TRBV5-4 and TRBJ2-7, with 11 bases identical to TRBD1. J lost 5 bases, V lost 0 bases, and 4 bases had no gene match. The V gene's germline CDR1 is SGHNT and CDR2 YYREEE (reference sequence). The CDR3 is 15 residues long. CDR3 in amino acids: CASSLGTGGADEQYF. In nucleotides, the CDR3 is TGTGCCAGCAGCTTGGGGACAGGGGGCGCGGACGAGCAGTACTTC.

The chain is built from TRBV5-4 and TRBJ2-3; 8 bases agree with TRBD2. V shed 0 bases, J shed 2 bases, and the junction held 5 bases outside the gene matches. The CDR3 is 16 residues long. The germline gives CDR1 SGHNT, CDR2 YYREEE (reference sequence). The CDR3 here is CASSLVGGGYTDTQYF. In DNA form, the CDR3 reads TGTGCCAGCAGCTTGGTGGGCGGGGGGTACACAGATACGCAGTATTTT.

The table lists this clone with a count of one. The chain is built from TRBV3-1 (or the pseudogene TRBV3-2) and TRBJ2-3, with 7 bases that match TRBD2. The junction had 2 bases not matched to a gene; V was cut back by 1 base and J by 4 bases. The length of the CDR3 is 14 residues. In germline, CDR1 is LGHDT, CDR2 YNNKEL (reference sequence). The CDR3 nucleotides are TGTGCCAGCAGCCAAGTGGGGGGGGCAGATACGCAGTATTTT. It yields the protein CASSQVGGADTQYF.

This chain's CDR3 is CASSMGQGTEKLFF. CDR3 bases: TGTGCCAGTAGTATGGGACAGGGGACGGAAAAACTGTTTTTT. The chain uses TRBV19 and TRBJ1-4, with 10 bases lining up with TRBD1. The J segment lost 8 bases and the V segment lost 3 bases, leaving 3 bases of the junction unmatched. The CDR3 has 14 amino acids. Germline V gives CDR1 LNHDA, CDR2 SQIVND (reference sequence). Full variable domain (remainder filled in from reference TRBV19 and TRBJ1-4): DGGITQSPKYLFRKEGQNVTLSCEQNLNHDAMYWYRQDPGQGLRLIYYSQIVNDFQKGDIAEGYSVSREKKESFPLTVTSAQKNPTAFYLCASSMGQGTEKLFFGSGTQLSVL.

The V call is TRBV6-5, the J call TRBJ1-2; the D is unclear. This CDR3 has 14 residues. Germline-derived CDR1 and CDR2 are MNHEY and SVGAGI. V lost 6 bases and J 7 bases, leaving 18 bases between the germline ends. CDR3 loop: CASRPALISGGYTF. CDR3 bases: TGTGCCAGCAGGCCCGCCCTAATATCCGGTGGCTACACCTTC.

The V call is TRBV29-1, the J call TRBJ1-5; 7 bases align to TRBD1. Germline-derived CDR1 and CDR2 are SQVTM and ANQGSEA. V dropped 4 bases and J dropped 5; count of bases not matched to a gene: 5. The CDR3 consists of 13 residues. In DNA, the CDR3 is TGCAGCGTTGGACAGGGAGAAGATCAGCCCCAGCATTTT. Residues: CSVGQGEDQPQHF.

The V call is TRBV5-5, the J call TRBJ2-7; a possible D gene is TRBD1 (6 bases). Trimming left V 2 bases short and J 1 base short, with 13 bases between. CDR3 size: 15 residues. Germline values: CDR1 SGHKS, CDR2 YYEKEE (reference sequence). The CDR3 DNA reads as TGTGCCAGCAGCTTTATCAGGGGCATATCCTACGAGCAGTACTTC. Amino acids: CASSFIRGISYEQYF. The complete variable domain, with remaining parts taken from reference TRBV5-5 and TRBJ2-7, reads DAGVTQSPTHLIKTRGQQVTLRCSPISGHKSVSWYQQVLGQGPQFIFQYYEKEERGRGNFPDRFSARQFPNYSSELNVNALLLGDSALYLCASSFIRGISYEQYFGPGTRLTVT.

This chain uses TRBV5-1 with TRBJ1-6; unclear D gene. The CDR3 contains 12 residues. Trimming removed 5 bases at V and 7 bases at J, with 7 bases between. Germline assignment: CDR1 SGHRS and CDR2 YFSETQ. The CDR3 sequence is CASRAVNSPLHF. DNA for the CDR3: TGCGCCAGCAGGGCAGTAAATTCACCCCTCCACTTT.

The J gene is TRBJ1-2, the V gene TRBV6-5; perhaps TRBD1 as D (5 bases). Germline CDR1 is MNHEY and CDR2 is SVGAGI. This CDR3 comprises 13 residues. The V end lost 6 bases, the J end lost 8 bases, and 16 bases lay between the germline ends. The CDR3 DNA reads as TGTGCCAGCAGAACGGACAAGGACATGGGCTACACCTTC. Its protein product is CASRTDKDMGYTF.

This clone was seen a handful of times. This chain joins TRBV18 and TRBJ1-1; D is undetermined. CDR1 and CDR2 (germline): KGHSH, LQKENI. The CDR3 is 13 amino acids. The germline V and J ends were trimmed by 0 bases and 5 bases, with 7 bases remaining between them. CDR3 DNA: TGTGCCAGCTCACCACCCCCGGGGACTGAAGCTTTCTTT. Protein: CASSPPPGTEAFF.

The sample holds one count of this clone. This rearrangement joins TRBV30 to TRBJ2-7, with TRBD1 identical over 7 bases. The CDR3 is 14 residues long. The trim removed 2 bases at V and 3 bases at J, leaving 7 bases unmatched. The germline V gene has CDR1 GTSNPN and CDR2 SVGIG (reference sequence). The CDR3 nucleotides are TGTGCCTGGAGTCCCGGGACAGTGGACTACGAGCAGTACTTC. It encodes CAWSPGTVDYEQYF.

The chain recombines TRBV6-6 with TRBJ1-6; a possible D gene is TRBD1 (5 bases). Germline CDR1 and CDR2: MNHNY and SVGAGI (reference sequence). The ends were cut back, 2 bases at V and 9 bases at J, with 8 bases in the middle. The CDR3 is 13 amino acids. The CDR3, as DNA: TGTGCCAGCAGTTACAGGGGCCGTTCACCCCTCCACTTT. Protein: CASSYRGRSPLHF.

The chain carries TRBV18 and TRBJ1-2; 7 bases map to TRBD1. This CDR3 region has 15 residues. Unmatched junction bases numbered 11, after V lost 6 bases and J lost 4 bases. Germline loops: CDR1 KGHSH, CDR2 LQKENI. CDR3 loop: CASSSTGSVSYGYTF. In DNA form, the CDR3 reads TGTGCCAGCTCTTCGACAGGGTCCGTAAGCTATGGCTACACCTTC.

This clone was seen a few times. The gene calls are TRBV30 and TRBJ2-5, with TRBD1 as a possible D gene (6 bases). Germline V CDR1 and CDR2: GTSNPN, SVGIG (reference sequence). Trimming pared 2 bases from V and 5 bases from J, leaving 18 bases between. The CDR3 consists of 15 residues. The CDR3 nucleotides read TGTGCCTGGAGTCCCCCCTACAGGGCTTCCGAGACCCAGTACTTC. Its translation is CAWSPPYRASETQYF.

The rearrangement joins TRBV12-3 or TRBV12-4 to TRBJ1-6, with D unclear. V lost 5 bases and J lost 9, with 11 bases in between. This CDR3 spans 13 amino acids. The chain's CDR3 is CASSGLEGSPLHF. Written as DNA, the CDR3 is TGTGCCAGCAGTGGCTTAGAGGGTTCACCCCTCCACTTT.

The chain uses TRBV28 and TRBJ1-6; no definite D call. The germline CDR1 and CDR2 sequences are MDHEN and SYDVKM. Trimming stripped 2 bases from V and 8 bases from J, with 13 bases between. The CDR3 contains 15 residues. The CDR3 region has the DNA TGTGCCAGCAGTTTAATTGGTTATAGATATTCACCCCTCCACTTT. Translated: CASSLIGYRYSPLHF.

The chain combines TRBV19 with TRBJ1-2; D unclear. The ends were cut back, 1 base at V and 2 bases at J, with 8 bases in the middle. The germline CDR1 and CDR2 sequences are LNHDA and SQIVND (reference sequence). The CDR3 consists of 14 residues. Here the CDR3 reads CASSIGNGNYGYTF. CDR3 DNA sequence: TGTGCCAGTAGTATAGGTAACGGGAACTATGGCTACACCTTC.

This clone was seen a handful of times. The chain links TRBV12-5 to TRBJ1-5; 7 bases match TRBD1. Germline CDR1 and CDR2: LGHNT and FRNRAP. The J segment lost 7 bases and the V segment lost 7 bases, leaving 10 bases of the junction unmatched. This CDR3 contains 14 residues. Written as DNA, the CDR3 is TGTGCTAGTGTCGAACAGGGGAGTGGACAGCCCCAGCATTTT. Protein: CASVEQGSGQPQHF.